One T cell receptor (beta chain) is described in this entry. The antigen remains unidentified. TCRdb reprocessed the 5' RACE reads and stores each CDR3 protein as one record, lacking DNA. The record lists around 550,000 distinct CDR3 sequences, of which the ten most abundant hold approximately 3.6%. The source of the sample is a study of T cells expressing NK-cell markers. Study in general: Cells sorted as CD3+CD56+NKG2C+, CD3+CD56+NKG2C- and CD3+CD56-NKG2C+ T cells supplied the TCR beta repertoires.

The CDR3 extends over 18 amino acids. Whole-study results and caveats: The CD3+CD56-NKG2C+ fraction of a handful of donors was also led by these clonotypes. Among CD8+ T cells from about six donors, dominant NKG2C+ clonotypes accounted for about 1.0-7.0%.

This chain uses TRBV12-3 or TRBV12-4 with TRBJ2-3; lacking DNA, the TRBD1 call made by TCRdb goes unchecked. The receptor's source is a young man in good health. The sequencing input was blood T cells: a sorted CD56 or NKG2C T cell subset, CD4+ or CD8+ T cells, or bulk PBMC T cells (not recorded which). CDR3: CASSLVLVRQESTDTQYF.